This T cell receptor beta chain comes out of a study of blood T cells in healthy people across ages. Study-level results: Diversity was estimated from one million T cells, and these estimates were considered underestimates. Significant beta diversity loss was already apparent by age around 40, declining roughly linearly. Because donor CMV status was unknown, expanded clonotype changes were possibly confounded.

Individuals who donated were healthy Caucasians from Russia aged about 6 to 95. Notes on this clonotype: No antigen is known for it.

Sample-barcoded 5' priming and a J-beta primer mix drove a second PCR of about 7 to 11 cycles. TCRdb re-analysed the 5' RACE reads in MiXCR, keeping a single row per CDR3 protein. The sample lists 1,100,000 or so distinct CDR3 sequences; 40% to 55% were seen once. The sequence was obtained from a woman aged 55-69 years in good health. The sample taken for sequencing was blood.

The CDR3 DNA reads TGCAGTGCTAGCGGGAATCCGGGACGAAGCTCCTACGAGCAGTACTTC. Amino acid sequence: CSASGNPGRSSYEQYF. V usage is TRBV20-1 and J usage is TRBJ2-7; D possibly uses TRBD1 or TRBD2 (5 bases each). Germline CDR1 is DFQATT and CDR2 is SNEGSKA (reference sequence). There are 16 residues in the CDR3. The V end lost 3 bases, the J end lost 0 bases, and 18 bases lay between the germline ends.